The clone carrying this TCR beta chain was seen a handful of times. The data were taken from a study of T-cell reconstitution after alpha-beta-depleted transplantation in children. Preparing the TCRbeta library involved the use of unique molecular identifiers. TCRdb processed the PCR reads anew with MiXCR; each CDR3 protein has one entry. The data show some 280,000 distinct CDR3 sequences, 9.9% seen once. The input for sequencing was PBMCs from the stem cell graft donor, taken from the stem cell graft. This receptor was identified in a human donor who donated a stem cell graft to a child with SCID.

The CDR3 DNA follows: TGTGCCAGCAGCTTGGGACAGTTAGGCACTGAAGCTTTCTTT. Residues: CASSLGQLGTEAFF. This sequence joins TRBV5-6 and TRBJ1-1; possible D gene TRBD1, 5 bases. The CDR3 length is 14 residues. Trimming left V 0 bases short and J 4 bases short, with 10 bases between. CDR1 is SGHDT, CDR2 YYEEEE, per germline.